These 14 T cell receptor beta chains were sequenced from one sample in a study of regulatory T cells in long-lasting Graves disease. Time point defined: newly diagnosed GD, antithyroid drugs for less than 3 months. PBMC-derived RNA was used for the TCR library. With iRepertoire HTBI primers and Arm-PCR of CDR3 regions, TCR beta libraries were built. Each CDR3 protein gets one entry after TCRdb re-called the multiplex PCR reads with MiXCR. This table holds about 430,000 distinct CDR3 sequences, about 15% found once. This same sample was also part of a study on T cells in Graves' hyperthyroidism and ophthalmopathy.

The material sequenced was peripheral blood mononuclear cells (PBMCs), taken at new diagnosis, from a patient treated with antithyroid drugs. The receptors were sampled from a woman aged 40 to 50 with Graves disease.

The sample holds many counts of this clonotype. The V gene is TRBV6-5, the J gene TRBJ1-2; 7 bases are a match to TRBD1. The CDR3 runs 16 residues. Losses at the gene ends were 4 bases for V and 2 bases for J; bases not matched to a gene: 10. Germline CDR1 reads MNHEY; CDR2 reads SVGAGI. For the CDR3, the DNA is TGTGCCAGCAGTTTCATCGCAGGGGGTAGGAACTATGGCTACACCTTC. Its protein product is CASSFIAGGRNYGYTF.

This chain connects TRBV5-1 to TRBJ2-1; 13 bases align to TRBD2. The CDR3 is 14 amino acids. The V gene's germline CDR1 is SGHRS and CDR2 YFSETQ. V dropped 6 bases and J dropped 7; count of bases not matched to a gene: 4. DNA for the CDR3: TGCGCCAGCATTAGGACTAGCGGGAGTAATGAGCAGTTCTTC. Protein: CASIRTSGSNEQFF.

This clonotype was observed a few times. DNA for the CDR3: TGTGCCAGCAGCCGCGGTAGTGCCTATAATTCACCCCTCCACTTT. Its translation: CASSRGSAYNSPLHF. This chain connects TRBV9 to TRBJ1-6; D remains ambiguous. The CDR3 covers 15 residues. Germline assignment: CDR1 SGDLS and CDR2 YYNGEE. Trimming cost V 4 bases and J 2 bases, with 10 bases left between them.

The rearrangement links TRBV20-1 to TRBJ2-1, with 10 positions matching TRBD2. V was clipped by 5 bases and J by 4 bases; unmatched bases: 5. The V gene's germline CDR1 is DFQATT and CDR2 SNEGSKA (reference sequence). The CDR3 is 14 amino acids. The CDR3 protein is CSALGLAEYNEQFF. The CDR3 region has the DNA TGCAGTGCTCTCGGACTAGCGGAGTACAATGAGCAGTTCTTC.

This clonotype was seen repeatedly, ten times or more. One junction end disagrees with the germline gene, perhaps due to a read error. The chain joins TRBV5-1 to TRBJ2-7; 12 bases are a match to TRBD1. Germline CDR1 and CDR2: SGHRS and YFSETQ. This CDR3 comprises 15 residues. The CDR3 coding sequence is TGTGCCAGCAGCCCCGGGACAGGGGGCGGGTACGAGCAGTACTTC. The encoded protein is CASSPGTGGGYEQYF.

This clonotype has ten or more counts. The rearrangement links TRBV7-9 to TRBJ2-5, with a weak D call TRBD1 (6 bases). The V gene lost 4 bases and the J gene lost 2 bases, with 20 bases spanning the gap. The CDR3 extends over 17 amino acids. Germline V gene sequence: CDR1 SEHNR, CDR2 FQNEAQ (reference sequence). The chain's CDR3 is CASSSYPKPGQQETQYF. The CDR3 bases are TGTGCCAGCAGCTCCTACCCCAAACCGGGACAACAAGAGACCCAGTACTTC.

The genes are TRBV19 and TRBJ2-1; no clear D. The CDR3 has 14 residues. V lost 4 bases and J 12 bases, leaving 19 bases between the germline ends. Germline loops: CDR1 LNHDA, CDR2 SQIVND (reference sequence). CDR3 sequence: CASSTPGPLQAQFF. The CDR3 DNA sequence: TGTGCCAGTAGTACGCCGGGCCCCCTCCAGGCGCAGTTCTTC.

This clonotype was seen more than once but under ten times. This chain connects TRBV7-3 to TRBJ1-3, with 7 bases fitting TRBD1. Germline V gene data show CDR1 as SGHTA and CDR2 as FQGTGA. Trimming cost V 1 base and J 0 bases; bases outside gene matches: 6. This CDR3 is built from 17 residues. The CDR3: CASSLSHRGYSGNTIYF. CDR3 nucleotides: TGTGCCAGCAGCTTAAGCCACAGGGGCTACTCTGGAAACACCATATATTTT. The whole variable domain, remainder taken from reference TRBV7-3 and TRBJ1-3, is GAGVSQTPSNKVTEKGKYVELRCDPISGHTALYWYRQSLGQGPEFLIYFQGTGAADDSGLPNDRFFAVRPEGSVSTLKIQRTERGDSAVYLCASSLSHRGYSGNTIYFGEGSWLTVV.

This clonotype was seen at least ten times. The rearrangement links TRBV11-2 to TRBJ2-3; TRBD2 aligns across 14 bases. The CDR3 contains 16 residues. Germline values: CDR1 SGHAT, CDR2 FQNNGV. Losses at the gene ends were 5 bases for V and 5 bases for J; bases not matched to a gene: 6. DNA for the CDR3: TGTGCCAGCAGCCGGGGACTAGCGGGAGCTGGAGATACGCAGTATTTT. As protein: CASSRGLAGAGDTQYF.

The genes are TRBV24-1 and TRBJ2-1; D is possibly TRBD1 (6 bases). Germline V gives CDR1 KGHDR, CDR2 SFDVKD. V was trimmed by 10 bases and J by 0 bases, leaving 21 bases between them. This CDR3 is built from 17 residues. Written as DNA, the CDR3 is TGTGCCACGAAATTGACAGGATTACTGAACTCCTACAATGAGCAGTTCTTC. It specifies CATKLTGLLNSYNEQFF.

V is TRBV20-1 and J is TRBJ2-2, with D possibly matching TRBD1 (5 bases). Trimming shortened V by 1 base and J by 2 bases, and 14 bases separated the two germline ends. Germline V CDR1 and CDR2: DFQATT, SNEGSKA (reference sequence). The CDR3 runs to 16 residues. The CDR3: CSARVGAAFNTGELFF. CDR3 DNA: TGCAGTGCTAGAGTAGGGGCAGCTTTTAACACCGGGGAGCTGTTTTTT.

This clonotype has just a few counts. V gene TRBV5-1 combines with J gene TRBJ2-7, with 7 bases matching TRBD2. V dropped 7 bases and J dropped 2; count of bases not matched to a gene: 9. CDR1 and CDR2 from the germline V gene are SGHRS and YFSETQ. The CDR3 sequence is 14 residues long. CDR3 DNA: TGCGCCAGCCGACCCGGGGAGGGCGCCTACGAGCAGTACTTC. Its protein product is CASRPGEGAYEQYF.

This clonotype showed up just once. It may be a read error: a sequence one base away is much more abundant. The chain has TRBV5-1 and TRBJ2-3; TRBD1 is a possible D gene (6 bases). The J call may be mistaken, given a closer DNA end match to TRBJ2-1. From germline, CDR1 is SGHRS and CDR2 YFSETQ. There are 15 residues in the CDR3. The CDR3 here is CASSLGARQVFEQFF. The CDR3 coding sequence is TGTGCCAGCAGCTTGGGGGCAAGGCAGGTCTTCGAGCAGTTCTTC.

This clonotype was observed at least ten times. The chain is built from TRBV7-2 and TRBJ2-1; the match to TRBD2 covers 11 bases. Germline CDR1 reads SGHTA; CDR2 reads FQGNSA. J was trimmed by 7 bases and V by 1 base; bases with no gene match: 21. CDR3 length: 21 residues. CDR3 nucleotide sequence: TGTGCCAGCAGCTTAGGGGTCGGGGGCAGGACTAGCGGGCCAAGGGCGAATGAGCAGTTCTTC. The encoded protein is CASSLGVGGRTSGPRANEQFF.